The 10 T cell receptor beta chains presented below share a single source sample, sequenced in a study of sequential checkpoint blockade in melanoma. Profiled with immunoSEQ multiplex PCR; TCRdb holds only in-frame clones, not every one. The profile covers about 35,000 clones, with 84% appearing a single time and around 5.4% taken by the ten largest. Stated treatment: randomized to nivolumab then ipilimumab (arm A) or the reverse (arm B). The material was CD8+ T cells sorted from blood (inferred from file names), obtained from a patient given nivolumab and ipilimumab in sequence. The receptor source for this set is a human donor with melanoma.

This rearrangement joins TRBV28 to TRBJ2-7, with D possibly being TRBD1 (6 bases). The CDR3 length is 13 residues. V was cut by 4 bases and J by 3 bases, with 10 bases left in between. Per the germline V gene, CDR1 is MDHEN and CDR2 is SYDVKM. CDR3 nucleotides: TGTGCCAGCAGTTCACAGGGTAGCTACGAGCAGTACTTC. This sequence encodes CASSSQGSYEQYF.

This CDR3 reads CASSGDTHEQYF. CDR3 bases: TGTGCCAGCAGTGGGGACACCCACGAGCAGTACTTC. This rearrangement joins TRBV6-1 to TRBJ2-7; weak D call: TRBD1 (6 bases). Trimming left V 4 bases short and J 5 bases short, with 9 bases between. Germline V gives CDR1 MNHNS, CDR2 SASEGT. The CDR3 extends over 12 amino acids.

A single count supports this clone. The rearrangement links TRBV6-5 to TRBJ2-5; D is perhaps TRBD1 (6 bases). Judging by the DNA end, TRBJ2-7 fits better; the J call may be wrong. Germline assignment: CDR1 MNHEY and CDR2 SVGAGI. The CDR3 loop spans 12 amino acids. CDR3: CASSRDNYEQYF. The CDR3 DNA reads TGTGCCAGCAGTCGGGACAACTACGAGCAGTACTTC.

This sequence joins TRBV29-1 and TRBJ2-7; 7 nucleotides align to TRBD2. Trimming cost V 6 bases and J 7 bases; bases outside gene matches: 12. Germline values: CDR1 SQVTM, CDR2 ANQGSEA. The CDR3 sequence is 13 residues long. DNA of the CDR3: TGCAGCGTCGCCTCTAGCGGTAATCGGGAGCAGTACTTC. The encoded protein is CSVASSGNREQYF.

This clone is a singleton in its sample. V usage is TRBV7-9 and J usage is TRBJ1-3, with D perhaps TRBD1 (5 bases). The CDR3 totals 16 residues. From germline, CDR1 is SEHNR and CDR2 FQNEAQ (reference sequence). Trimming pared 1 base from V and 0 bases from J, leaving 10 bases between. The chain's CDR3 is CASSLGGLLSGNTIYF. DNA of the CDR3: TGTGCCAGCAGCTTAGGGGGACTGCTCTCTGGAAACACCATATATTTT.

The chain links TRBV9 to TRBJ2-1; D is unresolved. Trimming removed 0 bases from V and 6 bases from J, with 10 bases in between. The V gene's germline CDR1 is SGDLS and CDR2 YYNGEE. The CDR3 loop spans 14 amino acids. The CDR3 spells CASSVVDSSNEQFF. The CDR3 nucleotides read TGTGCCAGCAGCGTAGTAGATAGCTCCAATGAGCAGTTCTTC.

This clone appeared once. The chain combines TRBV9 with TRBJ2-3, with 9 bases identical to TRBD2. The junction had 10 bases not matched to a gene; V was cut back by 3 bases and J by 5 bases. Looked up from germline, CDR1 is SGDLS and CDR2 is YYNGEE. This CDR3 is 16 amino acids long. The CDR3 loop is CASSGQTSGPVDTQYF. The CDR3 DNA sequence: TGTGCCAGCAGCGGCCAGACTAGCGGTCCCGTAGATACGCAGTATTTT.

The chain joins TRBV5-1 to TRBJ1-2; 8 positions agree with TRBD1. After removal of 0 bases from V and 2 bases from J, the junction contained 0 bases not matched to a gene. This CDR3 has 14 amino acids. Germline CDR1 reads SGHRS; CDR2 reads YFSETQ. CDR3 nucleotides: TGCGCCAGCAGCTTGGGACAGGGGAACTATGGCTACACCTTC. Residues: CASSLGQGNYGYTF. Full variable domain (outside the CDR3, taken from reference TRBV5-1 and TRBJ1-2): KAGVTQTPRYLIKTRGQQVTLSCSPISGHRSVSWYQQTPGQGLQFLFEYFSETQRNKGNFPGRFSGRQFSNSRSEMNVSTLELGDSALYLCASSLGQGNYGYTFGSGTRLTVV.

The CDR3 region has the DNA TGCGCCAGCAGCTTGGGACAGGGAAATAACTATGGCTACACCTTC. Encoded protein: CASSLGQGNNYGYTF. This chain connects TRBV5-1 to TRBJ1-2, with 7 bases aligning to TRBD1. V gave up 0 bases and J gave up 1 base; unmatched junction bases: 3. Per germline, CDR1 SGHRS and CDR2 YFSETQ. The CDR3 runs 15 residues. Full variable domain (missing parts from reference TRBV5-1 and TRBJ1-2): KAGVTQTPRYLIKTRGQQVTLSCSPISGHRSVSWYQQTPGQGLQFLFEYFSETQRNKGNFPGRFSGRQFSNSRSEMNVSTLELGDSALYLCASSLGQGNNYGYTFGSGTRLTVV.

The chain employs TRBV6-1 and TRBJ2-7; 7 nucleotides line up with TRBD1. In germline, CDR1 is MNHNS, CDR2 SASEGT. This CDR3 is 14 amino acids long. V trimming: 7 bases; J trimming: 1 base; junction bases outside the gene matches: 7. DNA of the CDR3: TGTGCCAGCACCCGAGGGGACAGTTCCTACGAGCAGTACTTC. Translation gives CASTRGDSSYEQYF.